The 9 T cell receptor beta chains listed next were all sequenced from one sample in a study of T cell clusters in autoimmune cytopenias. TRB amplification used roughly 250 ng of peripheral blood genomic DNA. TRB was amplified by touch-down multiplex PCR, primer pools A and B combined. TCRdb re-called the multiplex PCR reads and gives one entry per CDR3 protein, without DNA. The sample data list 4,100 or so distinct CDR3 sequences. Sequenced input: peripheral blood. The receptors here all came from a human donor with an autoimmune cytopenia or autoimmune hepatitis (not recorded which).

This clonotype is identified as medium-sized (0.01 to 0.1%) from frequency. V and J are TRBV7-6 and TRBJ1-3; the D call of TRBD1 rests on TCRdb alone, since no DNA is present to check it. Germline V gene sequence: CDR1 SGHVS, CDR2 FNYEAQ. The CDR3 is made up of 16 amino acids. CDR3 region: CASSLVGQDSGNTIYF.

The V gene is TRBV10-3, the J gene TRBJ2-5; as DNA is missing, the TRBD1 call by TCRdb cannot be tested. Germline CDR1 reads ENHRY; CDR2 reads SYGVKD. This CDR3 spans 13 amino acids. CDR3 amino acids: CAISETARETQYF.

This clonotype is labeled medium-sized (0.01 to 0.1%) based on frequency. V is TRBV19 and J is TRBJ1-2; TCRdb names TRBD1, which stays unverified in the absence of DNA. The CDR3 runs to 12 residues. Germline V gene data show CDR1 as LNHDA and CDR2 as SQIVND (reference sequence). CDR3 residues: CASTGGHYGYTF.

The CDR3 here is CASSIRGPGGCEQYF. V and J are TRBV19 and TRBJ2-7; TCRdb selects TRBD1, and the lack of DNA leaves this call unchecked. The CDR3 consists of 15 residues. CDR1 and CDR2 (germline): LNHDA, SQIVND (reference sequence).

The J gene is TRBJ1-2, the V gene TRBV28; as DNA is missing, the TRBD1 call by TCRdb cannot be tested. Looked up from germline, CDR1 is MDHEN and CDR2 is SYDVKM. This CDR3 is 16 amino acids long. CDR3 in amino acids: CASSLLTGQVSFGYTF.

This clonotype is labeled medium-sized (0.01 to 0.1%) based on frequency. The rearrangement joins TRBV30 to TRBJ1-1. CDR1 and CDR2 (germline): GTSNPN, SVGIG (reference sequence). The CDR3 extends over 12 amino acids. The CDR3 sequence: CAWSQLNTEAFF.

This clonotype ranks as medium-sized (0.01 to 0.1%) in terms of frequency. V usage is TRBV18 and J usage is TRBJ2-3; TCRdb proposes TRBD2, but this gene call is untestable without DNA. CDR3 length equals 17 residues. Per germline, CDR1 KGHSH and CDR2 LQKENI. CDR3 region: CASSPLLGGALTDTQYF.

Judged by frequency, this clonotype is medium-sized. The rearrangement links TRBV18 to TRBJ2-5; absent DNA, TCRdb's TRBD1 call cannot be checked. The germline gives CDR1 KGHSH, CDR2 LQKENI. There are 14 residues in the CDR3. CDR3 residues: CASSPEGGGETQYF.

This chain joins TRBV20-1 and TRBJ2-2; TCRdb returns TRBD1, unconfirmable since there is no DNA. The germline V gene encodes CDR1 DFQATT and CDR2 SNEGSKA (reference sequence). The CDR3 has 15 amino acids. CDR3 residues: CSASPGDENTGELFF.